Described below is a single T cell receptor beta chain sequence and its context. This sample stems from a study of T cell repertoires in cytomegalovirus infection. Germline loops: CDR1 MNHEY, CDR2 SVGEGT. CDR3 size: 12 residues. With 2 bases removed from V and 7 bases from J, the gap between germline ends came to 9 bases. TCRdb analysed the reads with MiXCR anew, one entry per CDR3 protein. The table records about 180,000 distinct CDR3 sequences, about a sixth of them present only once. Source material: CD8+ T cells from PBMCs. The chain employs TRBV6-2 or TRBV6-3 and TRBJ2-7, with D tentatively TRBD1 or TRBD2 (5 bases each). The origin of this receptor is a human donor in good health (CMV status not recorded). Some clones in this sample may be carry-over from other donors' samples. The CDR3 nucleotides read TGTGCCAGCAGTTACGGGACGATTGAGCAGTACTTC. Protein sequence: CASSYGTIEQYF.